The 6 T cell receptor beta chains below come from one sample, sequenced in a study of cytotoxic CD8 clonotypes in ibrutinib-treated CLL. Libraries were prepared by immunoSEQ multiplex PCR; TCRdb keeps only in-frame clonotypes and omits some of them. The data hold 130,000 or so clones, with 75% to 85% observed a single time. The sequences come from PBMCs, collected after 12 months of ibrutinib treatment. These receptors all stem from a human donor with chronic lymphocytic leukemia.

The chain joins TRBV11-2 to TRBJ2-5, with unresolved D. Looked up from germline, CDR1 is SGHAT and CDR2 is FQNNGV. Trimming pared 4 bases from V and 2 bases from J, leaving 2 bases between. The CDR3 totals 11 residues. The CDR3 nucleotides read TGTGCCAGCAGCTCTCAAGAGACCCAGTACTTC. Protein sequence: CASSSQETQYF.

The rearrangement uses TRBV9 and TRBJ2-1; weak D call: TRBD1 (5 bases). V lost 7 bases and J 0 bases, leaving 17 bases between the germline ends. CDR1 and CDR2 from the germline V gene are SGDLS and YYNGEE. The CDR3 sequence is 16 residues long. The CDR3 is CASGLPDIYSYNEQFF. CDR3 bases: TGTGCCAGCGGTCTTCCGGACATCTACTCCTACAATGAGCAGTTCTTC.

CDR3 in DNA: TGCGCCAGCAGCCAAGACTGGCGCTCCTACAATGAGCAGTTCTTC. It is translated as CASSQDWRSYNEQFF. The rearrangement joins TRBV4-3 to TRBJ2-1; D is unresolved. The CDR3 has 15 amino acids. The ends were cut back, 0 bases at V and 0 bases at J, with 6 bases in the middle. The germline V gene encodes CDR1 LGHNA and CDR2 YSLEER.

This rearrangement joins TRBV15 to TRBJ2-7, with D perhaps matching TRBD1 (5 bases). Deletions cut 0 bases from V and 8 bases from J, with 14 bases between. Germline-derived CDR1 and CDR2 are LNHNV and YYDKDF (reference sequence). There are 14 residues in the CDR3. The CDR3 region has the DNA TGTGCCACCAGCAGAGAAGGGGCGAGCCTAAAGCAGTACTTC. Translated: CATSREGASLKQYF.

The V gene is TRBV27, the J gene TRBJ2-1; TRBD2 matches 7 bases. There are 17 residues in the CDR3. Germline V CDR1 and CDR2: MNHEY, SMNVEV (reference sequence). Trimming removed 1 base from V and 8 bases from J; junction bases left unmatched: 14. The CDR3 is CASSLFAGAPFIHEQFF. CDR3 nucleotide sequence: TGTGCCAGCAGTTTATTTGCGGGAGCCCCGTTTATCCATGAGCAGTTCTTC.

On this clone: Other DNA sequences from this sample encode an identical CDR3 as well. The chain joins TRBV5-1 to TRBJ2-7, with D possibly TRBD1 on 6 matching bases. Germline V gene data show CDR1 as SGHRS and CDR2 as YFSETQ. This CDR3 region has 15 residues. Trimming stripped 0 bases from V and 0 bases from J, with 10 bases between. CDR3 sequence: CASSLGQASSYEQYF. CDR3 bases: TGCGCCAGCAGCTTGGGACAGGCGAGCTCCTACGAGCAGTACTTC.